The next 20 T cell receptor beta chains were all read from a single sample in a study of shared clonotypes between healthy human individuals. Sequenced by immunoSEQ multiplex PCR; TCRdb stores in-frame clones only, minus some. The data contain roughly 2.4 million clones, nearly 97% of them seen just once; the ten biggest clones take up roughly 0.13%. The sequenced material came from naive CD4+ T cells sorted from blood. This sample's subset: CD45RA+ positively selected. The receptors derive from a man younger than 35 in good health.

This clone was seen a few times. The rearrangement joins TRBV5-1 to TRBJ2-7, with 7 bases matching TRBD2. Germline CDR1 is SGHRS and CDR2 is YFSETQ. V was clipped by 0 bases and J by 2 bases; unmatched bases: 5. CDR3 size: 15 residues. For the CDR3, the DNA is TGCGCCAGCAGCTTGGATGCGGGGGAACCCTACGAGCAGTACTTC. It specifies CASSLDAGEPYEQYF. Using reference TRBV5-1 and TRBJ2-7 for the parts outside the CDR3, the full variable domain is KAGVTQTPRYLIKTRGQQVTLSCSPISGHRSVSWYQQTPGQGLQFLFEYFSETQRNKGNFPGRFSGRQFSNSRSEMNVSTLELGDSALYLCASSLDAGEPYEQYFGPGTRLTVT.

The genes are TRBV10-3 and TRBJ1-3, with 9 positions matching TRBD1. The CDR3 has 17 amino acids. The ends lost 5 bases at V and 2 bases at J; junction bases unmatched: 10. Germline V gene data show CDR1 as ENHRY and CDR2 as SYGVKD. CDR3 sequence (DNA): TGTGCCATCAGTAAGGACAGGGGACATCTCGCTGGAAACACCATATATTTT. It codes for CAISKDRGHLAGNTIYF.

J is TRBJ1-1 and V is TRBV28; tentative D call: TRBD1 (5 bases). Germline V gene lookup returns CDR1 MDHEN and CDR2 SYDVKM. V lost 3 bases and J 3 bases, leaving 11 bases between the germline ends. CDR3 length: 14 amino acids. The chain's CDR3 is CASSFDRIYTEAFF. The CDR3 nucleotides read TGTGCCAGCAGTTTCGACAGAATCTACACTGAAGCTTTCTTT.

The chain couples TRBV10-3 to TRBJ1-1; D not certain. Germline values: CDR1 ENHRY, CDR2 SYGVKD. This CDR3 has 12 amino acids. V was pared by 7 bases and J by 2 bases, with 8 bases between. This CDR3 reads CAINDINTEAFF. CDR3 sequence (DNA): TGTGCCATCAATGACATAAACACTGAAGCTTTCTTT.

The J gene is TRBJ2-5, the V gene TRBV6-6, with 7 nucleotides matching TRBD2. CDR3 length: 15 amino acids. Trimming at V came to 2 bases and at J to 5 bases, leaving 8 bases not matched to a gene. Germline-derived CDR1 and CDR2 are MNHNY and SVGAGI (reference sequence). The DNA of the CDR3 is TGTGCCAGCAGTTACCTCCGGGGGGTCGGTGAGACCCAGTACTTC. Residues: CASSYLRGVGETQYF.

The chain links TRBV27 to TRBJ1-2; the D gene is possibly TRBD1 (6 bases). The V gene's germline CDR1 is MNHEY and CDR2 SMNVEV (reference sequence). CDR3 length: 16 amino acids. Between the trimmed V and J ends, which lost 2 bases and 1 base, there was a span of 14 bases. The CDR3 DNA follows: TGTGCCAGCAGTTTAAGAGGGGGTGACCGTAACTATGGCTACACCTTC. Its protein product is CASSLRGGDRNYGYTF.

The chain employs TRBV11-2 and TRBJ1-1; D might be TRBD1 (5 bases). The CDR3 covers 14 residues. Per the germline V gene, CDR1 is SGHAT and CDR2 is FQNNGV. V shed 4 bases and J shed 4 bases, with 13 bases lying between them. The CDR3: CASSSLPGGTEAFF. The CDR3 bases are TGTGCCAGCAGCTCTCTTCCTGGGGGCACTGAAGCTTTCTTT.

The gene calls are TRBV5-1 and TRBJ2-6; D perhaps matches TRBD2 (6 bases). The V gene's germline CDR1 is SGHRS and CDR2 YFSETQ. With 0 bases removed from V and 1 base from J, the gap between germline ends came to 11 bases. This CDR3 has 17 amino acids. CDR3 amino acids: CASSLGPDYSGANVLTF. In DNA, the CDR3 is TGCGCCAGCAGCTTGGGGCCGGACTATTCTGGGGCCAACGTCCTGACTTTC.

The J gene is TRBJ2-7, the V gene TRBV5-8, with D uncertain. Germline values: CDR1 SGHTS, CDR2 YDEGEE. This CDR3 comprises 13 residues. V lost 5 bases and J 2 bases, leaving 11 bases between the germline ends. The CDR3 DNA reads TGTGCCAGCAGTCCAGGTTCTCCCTACGAGCAGTACTTC. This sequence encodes CASSPGSPYEQYF.

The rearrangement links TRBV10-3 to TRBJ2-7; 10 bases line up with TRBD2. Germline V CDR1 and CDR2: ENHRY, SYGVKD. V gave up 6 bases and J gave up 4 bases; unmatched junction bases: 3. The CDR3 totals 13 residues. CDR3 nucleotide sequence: TGTGCCATCAGAGAAGCGGGAGGGTACGAGCAGTACTTC. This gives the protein CAIREAGGYEQYF.

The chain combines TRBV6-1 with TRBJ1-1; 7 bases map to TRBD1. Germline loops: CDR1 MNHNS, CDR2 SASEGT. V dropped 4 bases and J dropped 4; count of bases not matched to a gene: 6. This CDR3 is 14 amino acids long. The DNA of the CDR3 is TGTGCCAGCAGTGTCCAGGGGGAGGGCACTGAAGCTTTCTTT. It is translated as CASSVQGEGTEAFF.

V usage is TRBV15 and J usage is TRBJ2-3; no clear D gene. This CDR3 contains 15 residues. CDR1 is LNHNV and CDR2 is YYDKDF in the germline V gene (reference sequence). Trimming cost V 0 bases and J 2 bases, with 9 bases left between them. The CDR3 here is CATSRDLGFTDTQYF. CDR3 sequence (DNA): TGTGCCACCAGCAGAGATCTCGGATTCACAGATACGCAGTATTTT.

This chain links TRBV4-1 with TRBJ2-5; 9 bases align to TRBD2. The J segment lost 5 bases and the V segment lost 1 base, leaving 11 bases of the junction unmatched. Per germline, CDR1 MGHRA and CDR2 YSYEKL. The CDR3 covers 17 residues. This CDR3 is CASSQVGAGGPLETQYF. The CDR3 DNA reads TGCGCCAGCAGCCAAGTAGGGGCGGGGGGGCCTCTGGAGACCCAGTACTTC.

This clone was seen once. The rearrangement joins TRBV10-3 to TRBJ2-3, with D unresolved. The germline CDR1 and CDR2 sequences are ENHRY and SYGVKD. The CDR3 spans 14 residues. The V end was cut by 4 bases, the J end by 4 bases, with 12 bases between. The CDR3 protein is CAISGLVESDTQYF. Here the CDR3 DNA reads TGTGCCATCAGTGGGCTAGTTGAGTCAGATACGCAGTATTTT.

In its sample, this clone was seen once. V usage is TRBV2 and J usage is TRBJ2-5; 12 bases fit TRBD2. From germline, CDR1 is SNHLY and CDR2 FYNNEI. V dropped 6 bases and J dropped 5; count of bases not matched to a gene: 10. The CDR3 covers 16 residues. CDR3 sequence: CASRAQGLAGGETQYF. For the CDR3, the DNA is TGTGCCAGCAGGGCCCAGGGACTAGCGGGTGGGGAGACCCAGTACTTC.

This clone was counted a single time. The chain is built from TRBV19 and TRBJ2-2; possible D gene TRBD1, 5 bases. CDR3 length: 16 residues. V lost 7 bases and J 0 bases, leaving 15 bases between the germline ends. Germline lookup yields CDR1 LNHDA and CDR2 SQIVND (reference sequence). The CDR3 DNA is TGTGCCAGTACAAACGGACAATCATCGAACACCGGGGAGCTGTTTTTT. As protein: CASTNGQSSNTGELFF.

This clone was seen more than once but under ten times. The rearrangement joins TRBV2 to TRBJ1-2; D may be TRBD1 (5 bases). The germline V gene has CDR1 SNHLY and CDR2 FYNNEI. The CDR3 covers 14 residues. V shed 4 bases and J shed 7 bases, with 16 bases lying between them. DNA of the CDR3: TGTGCCAGCAGTGTCCGGGGTACGGGGCCTGGCTACACCTTC. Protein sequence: CASSVRGTGPGYTF.

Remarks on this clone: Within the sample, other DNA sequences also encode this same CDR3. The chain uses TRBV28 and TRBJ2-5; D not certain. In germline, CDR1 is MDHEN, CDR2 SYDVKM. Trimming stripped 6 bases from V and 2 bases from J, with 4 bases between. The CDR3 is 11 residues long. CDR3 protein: CASRSQETQYF. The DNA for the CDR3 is TGTGCCAGCAGAAGTCAAGAGACCCAGTACTTC.

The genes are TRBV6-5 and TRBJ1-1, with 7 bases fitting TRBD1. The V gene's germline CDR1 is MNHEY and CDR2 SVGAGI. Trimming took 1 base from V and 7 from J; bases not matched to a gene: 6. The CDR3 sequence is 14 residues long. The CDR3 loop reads CASSYLPRDSEAFF. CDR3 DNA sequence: TGTGCCAGCAGTTACTTGCCCCGGGACAGTGAAGCTTTCTTT.

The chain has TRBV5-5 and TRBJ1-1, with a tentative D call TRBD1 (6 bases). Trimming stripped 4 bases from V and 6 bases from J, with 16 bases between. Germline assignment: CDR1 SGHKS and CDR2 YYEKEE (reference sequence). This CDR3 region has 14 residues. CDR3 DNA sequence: TGTGCCAGCAGCCCTAGGCAGGGGTGGGCTGAAGCTTTCTTT. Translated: CASSPRQGWAEAFF.